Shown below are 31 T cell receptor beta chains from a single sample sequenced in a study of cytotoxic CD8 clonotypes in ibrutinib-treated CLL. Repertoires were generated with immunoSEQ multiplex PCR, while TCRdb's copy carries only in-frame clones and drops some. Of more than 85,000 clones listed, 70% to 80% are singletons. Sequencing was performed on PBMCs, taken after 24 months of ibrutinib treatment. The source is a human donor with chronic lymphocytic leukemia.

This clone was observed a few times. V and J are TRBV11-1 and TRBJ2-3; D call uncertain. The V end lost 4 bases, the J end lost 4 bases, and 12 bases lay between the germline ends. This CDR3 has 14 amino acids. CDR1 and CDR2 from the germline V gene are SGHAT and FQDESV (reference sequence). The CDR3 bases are TGTGCCAGCAGCTCTCGGACCAGTCCAGATACGCAGTATTTT. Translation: CASSSRTSPDTQYF. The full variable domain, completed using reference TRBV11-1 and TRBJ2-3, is EAEVAQSPRYKITEKSQAVAFWCDPISGHATLYWYRQILGQGPELLVQFQDESVVDDSQLPKDRFSAERLKGVDSTLKIQPAELGDSAMYLCASSSRTSPDTQYFGPGTRLTVL.

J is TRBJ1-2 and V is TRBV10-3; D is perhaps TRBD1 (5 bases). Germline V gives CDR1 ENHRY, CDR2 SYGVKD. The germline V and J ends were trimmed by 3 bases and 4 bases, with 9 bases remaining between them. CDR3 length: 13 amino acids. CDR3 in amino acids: CAISDGGTYGYTF. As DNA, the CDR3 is TGTGCCATCAGTGACGGAGGGACCTATGGCTACACCTTC.

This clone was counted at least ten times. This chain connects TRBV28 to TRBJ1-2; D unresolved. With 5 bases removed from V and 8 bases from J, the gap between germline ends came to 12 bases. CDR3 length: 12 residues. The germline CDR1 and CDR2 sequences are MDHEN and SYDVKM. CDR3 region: CASSTLGEGYTF. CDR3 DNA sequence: TGTGCCAGCAGTACCCTGGGTGAAGGCTACACCTTC.

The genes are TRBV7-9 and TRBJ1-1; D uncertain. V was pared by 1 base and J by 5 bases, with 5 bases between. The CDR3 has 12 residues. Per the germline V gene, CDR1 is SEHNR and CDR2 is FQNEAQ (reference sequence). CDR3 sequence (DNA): TGTGCCAGCAGCTTAGTTTCGACTGAAGCTTTCTTT. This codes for CASSLVSTEAFF.

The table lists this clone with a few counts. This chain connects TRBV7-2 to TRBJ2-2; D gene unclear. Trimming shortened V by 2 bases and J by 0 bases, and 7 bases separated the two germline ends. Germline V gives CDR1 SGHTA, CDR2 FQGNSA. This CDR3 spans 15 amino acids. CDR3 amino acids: CASSLWAANTGELFF. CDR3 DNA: TGTGCCAGCAGCTTATGGGCGGCGAACACCGGGGAGCTGTTTTTT.

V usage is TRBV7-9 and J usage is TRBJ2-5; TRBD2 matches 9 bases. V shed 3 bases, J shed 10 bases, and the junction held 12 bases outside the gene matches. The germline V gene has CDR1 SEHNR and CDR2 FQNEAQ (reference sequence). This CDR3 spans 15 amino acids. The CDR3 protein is CASSFASGKKGFQYF. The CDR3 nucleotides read TGTGCCAGCAGCTTCGCTAGCGGGAAAAAGGGTTTCCAGTACTTC.

The CDR3 region has the DNA TGTGCCAGCAGTGAACGCGGGCAGGGCAATCAGCCCCAGCATTTT. This sequence encodes CASSERGQGNQPQHF. The V gene is TRBV2, the J gene TRBJ1-5; D call uncertain. There are 15 residues in the CDR3. V dropped 2 bases and J dropped 2 bases, with 10 bases sitting between them. Germline-derived CDR1 and CDR2 are SNHLY and FYNNEI.

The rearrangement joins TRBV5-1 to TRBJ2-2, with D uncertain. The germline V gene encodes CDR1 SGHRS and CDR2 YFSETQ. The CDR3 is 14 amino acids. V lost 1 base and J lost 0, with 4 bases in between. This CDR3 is CASSLFANTGELFF. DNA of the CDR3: TGCGCCAGCAGCTTGTTTGCGAACACCGGGGAGCTGTTTTTT. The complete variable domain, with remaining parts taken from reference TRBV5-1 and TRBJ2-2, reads KAGVTQTPRYLIKTRGQQVTLSCSPISGHRSVSWYQQTPGQGLQFLFEYFSETQRNKGNFPGRFSGRQFSNSRSEMNVSTLELGDSALYLCASSLFANTGELFFGEGSRLTVL.

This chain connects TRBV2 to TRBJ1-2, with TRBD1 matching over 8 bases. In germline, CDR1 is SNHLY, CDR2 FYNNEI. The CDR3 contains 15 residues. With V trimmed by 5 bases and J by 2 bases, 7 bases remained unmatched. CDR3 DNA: TGTGCCAGCAGTACTACAGGGGGAGCCAACTATGGCTACACCTTC. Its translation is CASSTTGGANYGYTF.

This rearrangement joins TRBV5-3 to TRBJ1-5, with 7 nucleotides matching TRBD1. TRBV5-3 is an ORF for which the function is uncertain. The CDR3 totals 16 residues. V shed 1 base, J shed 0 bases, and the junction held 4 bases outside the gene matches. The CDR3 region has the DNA TGTGCCAGAAGCTTGTCAGGGGGGAATAGCAATCAGCCCCAGCATTTT. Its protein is CARSLSGGNSNQPQHF.

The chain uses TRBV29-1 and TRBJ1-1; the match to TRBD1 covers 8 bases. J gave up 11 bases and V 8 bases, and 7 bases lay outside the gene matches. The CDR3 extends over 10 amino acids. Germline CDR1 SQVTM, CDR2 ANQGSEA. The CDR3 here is CSIGQGLAFF. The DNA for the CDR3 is TGCAGCATCGGACAGGGCTTGGCTTTCTTT.

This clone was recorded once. CDR3 in DNA: TGCGCCAGCAGCTTGGTCGGGAGGAAGAACACTGAAGCTTTCTTT. It specifies CASSLVGRKNTEAFF. The rearrangement uses TRBV5-1 and TRBJ1-1, with D uncertain. The V end lost 0 bases, the J end lost 1 base, and 10 bases lay between the germline ends. The germline CDR1 and CDR2 sequences are SGHRS and YFSETQ. CDR3 length: 15 amino acids.

This CDR3 reads CASSGDTVVLYF. The DNA of the CDR3 is TGCGCCAGCAGCGGCGACACGGTCGTTCTGTACTTC. The V call is TRBV5-1, the J call TRBJ2-4; no clear D gene. Trimming pared 4 bases from V and 15 bases from J, leaving 17 bases between. The CDR3 is made up of 12 amino acids. CDR1 SGHRS and CDR2 YFSETQ come from the germline V gene.

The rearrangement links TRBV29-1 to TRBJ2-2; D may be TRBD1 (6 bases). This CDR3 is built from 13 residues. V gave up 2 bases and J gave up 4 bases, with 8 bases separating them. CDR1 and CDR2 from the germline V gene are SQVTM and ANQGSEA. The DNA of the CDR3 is TGCAGCGTTGAAAGGGGGAGCACCGGGGAGCTGTTTTTT. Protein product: CSVERGSTGELFF.

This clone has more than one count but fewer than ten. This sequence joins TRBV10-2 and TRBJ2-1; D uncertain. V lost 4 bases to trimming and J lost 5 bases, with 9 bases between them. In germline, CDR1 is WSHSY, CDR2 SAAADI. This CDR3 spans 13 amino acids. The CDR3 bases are TGCGCCAGCAGTGGAATGGGGAACAATGAGCAGTTCTTC. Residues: CASSGMGNNEQFF.

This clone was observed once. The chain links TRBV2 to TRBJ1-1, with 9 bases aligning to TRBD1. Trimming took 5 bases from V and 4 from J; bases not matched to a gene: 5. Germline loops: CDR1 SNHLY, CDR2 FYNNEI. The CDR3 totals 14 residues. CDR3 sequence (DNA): TGTGCCAGCAGTAAGGACAGGGGTGGCACTGAAGCTTTCTTT. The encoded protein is CASSKDRGGTEAFF.

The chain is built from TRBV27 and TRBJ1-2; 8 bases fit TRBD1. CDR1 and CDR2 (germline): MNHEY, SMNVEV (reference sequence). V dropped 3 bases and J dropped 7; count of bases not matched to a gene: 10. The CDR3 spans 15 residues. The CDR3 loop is CASSFDQGAPGGYTF. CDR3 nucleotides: TGTGCCAGCAGTTTCGACCAGGGGGCGCCTGGTGGCTACACCTTC.

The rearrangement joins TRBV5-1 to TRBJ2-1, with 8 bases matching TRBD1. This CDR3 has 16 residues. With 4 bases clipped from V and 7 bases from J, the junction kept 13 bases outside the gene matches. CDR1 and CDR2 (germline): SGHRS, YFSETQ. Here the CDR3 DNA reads TGCGCCAGCAGCCGAATGGGACAGGCGGGCCAGAATGAGCAGTTCTTC. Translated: CASSRMGQAGQNEQFF.

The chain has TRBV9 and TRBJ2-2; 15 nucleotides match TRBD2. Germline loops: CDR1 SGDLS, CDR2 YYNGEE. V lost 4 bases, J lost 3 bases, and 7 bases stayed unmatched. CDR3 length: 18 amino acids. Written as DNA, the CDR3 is TGTGCCAGCAGCCTCAGGGGGACTAGCGGGAGGTACACCGGGGAGCTGTTTTTT. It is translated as CASSLRGTSGRYTGELFF.

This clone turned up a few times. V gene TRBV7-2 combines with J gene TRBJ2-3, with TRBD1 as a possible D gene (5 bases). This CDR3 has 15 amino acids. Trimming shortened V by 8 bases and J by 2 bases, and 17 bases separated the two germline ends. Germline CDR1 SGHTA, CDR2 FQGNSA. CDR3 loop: CASSGWGLNTDTQYF. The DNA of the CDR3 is TGTGCCAGCTCTGGATGGGGCCTAAACACAGATACGCAGTATTTT.

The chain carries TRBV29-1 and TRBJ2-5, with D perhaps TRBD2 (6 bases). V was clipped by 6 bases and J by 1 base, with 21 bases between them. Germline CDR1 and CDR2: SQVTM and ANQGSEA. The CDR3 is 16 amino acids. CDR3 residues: CSVSGGFLATQETQYF. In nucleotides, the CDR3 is TGCAGCGTCTCCGGGGGTTTCTTAGCGACCCAAGAGACCCAGTACTTC.

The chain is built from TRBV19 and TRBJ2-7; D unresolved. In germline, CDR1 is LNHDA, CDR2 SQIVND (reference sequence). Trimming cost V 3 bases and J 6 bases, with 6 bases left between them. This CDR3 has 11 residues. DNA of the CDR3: TGTGCCAGTAGTATCGGGCGCGAGCAGTACTTC. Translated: CASSIGREQYF.

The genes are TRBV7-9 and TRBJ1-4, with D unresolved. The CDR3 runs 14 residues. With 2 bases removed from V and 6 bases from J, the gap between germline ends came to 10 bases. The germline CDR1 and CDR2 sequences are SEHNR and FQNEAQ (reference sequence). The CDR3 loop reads CASSLWGMDEKLFF. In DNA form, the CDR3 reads TGTGCCAGCAGCTTATGGGGAATGGATGAAAAACTGTTTTTT.

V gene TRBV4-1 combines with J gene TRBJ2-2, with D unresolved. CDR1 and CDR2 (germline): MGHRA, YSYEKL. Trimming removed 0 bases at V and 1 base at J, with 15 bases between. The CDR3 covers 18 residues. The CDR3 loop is CASSQDSVVERNTGELFF. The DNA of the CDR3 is TGCGCCAGCAGCCAAGATAGTGTCGTGGAGAGGAACACCGGGGAGCTGTTTTTT.

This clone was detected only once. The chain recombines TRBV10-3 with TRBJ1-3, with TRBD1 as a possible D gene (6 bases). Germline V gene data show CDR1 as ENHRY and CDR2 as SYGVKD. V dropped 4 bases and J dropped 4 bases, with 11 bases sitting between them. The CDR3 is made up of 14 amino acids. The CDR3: CAISGTGSGNTIYF. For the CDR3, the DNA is TGTGCCATCAGTGGTACAGGGTCGGGAAACACCATATATTTT.

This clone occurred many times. The CDR3: CASTSGGGENEQYF. CDR3 DNA: TGTGCCAGCACCTCCGGGGGGGGAGAGAACGAGCAGTACTTC. This chain links TRBV2 with TRBJ2-7; 8 bases align to TRBD2. This CDR3 has 14 amino acids. Germline assignment: CDR1 SNHLY and CDR2 FYNNEI. The V gene end was trimmed by 7 bases and the J gene end by 5 bases; junction bases not matched to a gene: 10.

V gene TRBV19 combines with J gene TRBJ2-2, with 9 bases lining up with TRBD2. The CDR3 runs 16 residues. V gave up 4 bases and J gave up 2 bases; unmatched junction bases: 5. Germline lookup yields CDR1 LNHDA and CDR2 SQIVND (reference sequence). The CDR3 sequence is CASSKAAGGNTGELFF. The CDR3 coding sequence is TGTGCCAGTAGTAAGGCAGCGGGGGGAAACACCGGGGAGCTGTTTTTT.

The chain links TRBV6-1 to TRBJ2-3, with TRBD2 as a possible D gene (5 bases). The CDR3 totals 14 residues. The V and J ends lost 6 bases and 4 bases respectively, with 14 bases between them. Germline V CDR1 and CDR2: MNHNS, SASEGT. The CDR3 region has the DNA TGTGCCAGCAGGGTTTCGGGGTTGCCAGATACGCAGTATTTT. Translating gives CASRVSGLPDTQYF.

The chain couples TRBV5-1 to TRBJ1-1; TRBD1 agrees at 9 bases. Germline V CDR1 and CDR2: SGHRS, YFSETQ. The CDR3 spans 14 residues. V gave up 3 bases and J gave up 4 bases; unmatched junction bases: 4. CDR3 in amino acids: CASSSGQGGTEAFF. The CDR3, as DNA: TGCGCCAGCAGCTCGGGACAGGGAGGCACTGAAGCTTTCTTT. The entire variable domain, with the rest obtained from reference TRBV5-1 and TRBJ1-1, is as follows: KAGVTQTPRYLIKTRGQQVTLSCSPISGHRSVSWYQQTPGQGLQFLFEYFSETQRNKGNFPGRFSGRQFSNSRSEMNVSTLELGDSALYLCASSSGQGGTEAFFGQGTRLTVV.

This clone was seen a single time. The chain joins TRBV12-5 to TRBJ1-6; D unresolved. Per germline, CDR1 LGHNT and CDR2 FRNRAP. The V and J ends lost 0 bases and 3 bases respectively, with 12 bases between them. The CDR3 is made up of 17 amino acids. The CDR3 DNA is TGTGCTAGTGGTTTGGTACTGGTCCAGAACTATAATTCACCCCTCCACTTT. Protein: CASGLVLVQNYNSPLHF. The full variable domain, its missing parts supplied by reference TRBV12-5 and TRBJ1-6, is DARVTQTPRHKVTEMGQEVTMRCQPILGHNTVFWYRQTMMQGLELLAYFRNRAPLDDSGMPKDRFSAEMPDATLATLKIQPSEPRDSAVYFCASGLVLVQNYNSPLHFGNGTRLTVT.

The CDR3 region has the DNA TGTGCCAGCAGCTTAGGTGAGGCGATGAACACTGAAGCTTTCTTT. This codes for CASSLGEAMNTEAFF. The chain recombines TRBV11-3 with TRBJ1-1, with D unclear. Germline lookup yields CDR1 SGHNT and CDR2 YENEEA. V shed 1 base and J shed 0 bases, with 9 bases lying between them. This CDR3 spans 15 amino acids.